The 21 T cell receptor beta chains below all came from one sample that was sequenced in a study of blood T cell repertoires in COVID-19. Profiling relied on immunoSEQ multiplex PCR, and the TCRdb table lists in-frame clones only, not all of them. Altogether about 170,000 clones are present, 80% to 90% being singletons, with the ten largest covering about 19%. Sequenced: peripheral blood. The receptors come from a woman aged 70-85 years who had recovered from COVID-19.

The J gene is TRBJ2-2, the V gene TRBV5-1; no clear D. V dropped 0 bases and J dropped 0 bases, with 9 bases sitting between them. This CDR3 comprises 16 residues. CDR1 and CDR2 (germline): SGHRS, YFSETQ. CDR3 sequence reads: CASSLGFGANTGELFF. As DNA, the CDR3 is TGCGCCAGCAGCTTGGGGTTTGGAGCGAACACCGGGGAGCTGTTTTTT.

The V gene is TRBV27, the J gene TRBJ1-5; the match to TRBD1 covers 8 bases. The CDR3 has 15 amino acids. V shed 0 bases and J 6 bases; nucleotides not matched to a gene: 4. Germline CDR1 reads MNHEY; CDR2 reads SMNVEV (reference sequence). CDR3 region: CASSLSDRDVQPQHF. DNA for the CDR3: TGTGCCAGCAGTTTATCGGACAGGGACGTTCAGCCCCAGCATTTT.

The chain employs TRBV12-3 or TRBV12-4 and TRBJ2-5; a possible D gene is TRBD1 (6 bases). CDR3 length: 13 residues. Trimming cost V 7 bases and J 7 bases, with 16 bases left between them. The CDR3 loop is CASTPGQPGTQYF. DNA for the CDR3: TGTGCCAGCACCCCCGGACAGCCTGGGACCCAGTACTTC.

V is TRBV19 and J is TRBJ2-5; D is unresolved. CDR1 LNHDA and CDR2 SQIVND come from the germline V gene (reference sequence). The CDR3 length is 13 residues. Trimming left V 5 bases short and J 3 bases short, with 10 bases between. CDR3 nucleotide sequence: TGTGCCAGTAGTTTGGGCCCCAAAGAGACCCAGTACTTC. Translation gives CASSLGPKETQYF.

The CDR3 is CASSLAYYSNQPQHF. The CDR3 coding sequence is TGTGCCAGCAGCTTAGCGTATTATAGCAATCAGCCCCAGCATTTT. The gene calls are TRBV7-2 and TRBJ1-5; the D is unclear. The germline V gene has CDR1 SGHTA and CDR2 FQGNSA. V lost 0 bases, J lost 0 bases, and 6 bases lay in between. The CDR3 consists of 15 residues.

V and J are TRBV6-4 and TRBJ1-2; D uncertain. Trimming took off 3 bases at V and 5 bases at J, with 10 bases between the two ends. The germline CDR1 and CDR2 sequences are MRHNA and SNTAGT. This CDR3 has 13 residues. This chain's CDR3 is CASSEEVWYGYTF. CDR3 in DNA: TGTGCCAGCAGTGAGGAGGTTTGGTATGGCTACACCTTC.

The V call is TRBV20-1, the J call TRBJ1-1, with D hard to call. CDR3 size: 14 residues. Trimming removed 3 bases from V and 1 base from J, with 12 bases in between. Germline V CDR1 and CDR2: DFQATT, SNEGSKA (reference sequence). The CDR3 nucleotides read TGCAGTGCTAGTGGGGTCACAGAGAACACTGAAGCTTTCTTT. Translating it yields CSASGVTENTEAFF.

CDR3 nucleotide sequence: TGTGGGGCCCTCCTGACAGCAATCAATCAGCCCCAGCATTTT. Amino acid sequence: CGALLTAINQPQHF. The chain uses TRBV6-5 and TRBJ1-5, with D perhaps matching TRBD1 (5 bases). Looked up from germline, CDR1 is MNHEY and CDR2 is SVGAGI. The CDR3 covers 14 residues.

The chain is built from TRBV19 and TRBJ2-3; 7 positions match TRBD2. Germline lookup yields CDR1 LNHDA and CDR2 SQIVND (reference sequence). J was trimmed by 5 bases and V by 5 bases; bases with no gene match: 7. The CDR3 loop spans 14 amino acids. The CDR3 DNA sequence: TGTGCCAGTAGTCGGGGGGAGGGCGGAGATACGCAGTATTTT. Protein product: CASSRGEGGDTQYF.

This chain connects TRBV28 to TRBJ1-1; 7 positions agree with TRBD1. CDR3 length equals 15 residues. The J segment lost 4 bases and the V segment lost 1 base, leaving 6 bases of the junction unmatched. Germline-derived CDR1 and CDR2 are MDHEN and SYDVKM. The CDR3 loop reads CASSLSGRGSTEAFF. Here the CDR3 DNA reads TGTGCCAGCAGTTTATCGGGCAGGGGGAGCACTGAAGCTTTCTTT.

V is TRBV7-2 and J is TRBJ2-1; 8 nucleotides match TRBD2. Germline CDR1 reads SGHTA; CDR2 reads FQGNSA. Trimming removed 0 bases from V and 8 bases from J; junction bases left unmatched: 6. There are 15 residues in the CDR3. CDR3 nucleotide sequence: TGTGCCAGCAGCTTAGCAAGCGGGAGAGGTGATGAGCAGTTCTTC. Protein product: CASSLASGRGDEQFF. The variable domain in full, with the rest retrieved from reference TRBV7-2 and TRBJ2-1, is GAGVSQSPSNKVTEKGKDVELRCDPISGHTALYWYRQSLGQGLEFLIYFQGNSAPDKSGLPSDRFSAERTGGSVSTLTIQRTQQEDSAVYLCASSLASGRGDEQFFGPGTRLTVL.

The rearrangement uses TRBV18 and TRBJ2-1; 8 bases align to TRBD2. Trimming removed 3 bases from V and 15 bases from J; junction bases left unmatched: 7. Germline V gene lookup returns CDR1 KGHSH and CDR2 LQKENI. The CDR3 sequence is 12 residues long. CDR3 bases: TGTGCCAGCTCACCCGCCGGGACTAGTCGGTTCTTC. This sequence encodes CASSPAGTSRFF.

V gene TRBV19 combines with J gene TRBJ1-5; a weak D match, TRBD1 (5 bases). Between the trimmed V and J ends, which lost 7 bases and 7 bases, there was a span of 14 bases. This CDR3 is built from 13 residues. Germline V gene data show CDR1 as LNHDA and CDR2 as SQIVND (reference sequence). CDR3 residues: CASNKGVGQPQHF. CDR3 bases: TGTGCCAGTAACAAAGGGGTAGGGCAGCCCCAGCATTTT.

The rearrangement joins TRBV7-6 to TRBJ2-1; 9 nucleotides agree with TRBD2. This CDR3 is 17 amino acids long. J gave up 2 bases and V 2 bases, and 7 bases lay outside the gene matches. Germline V gives CDR1 SGHVS, CDR2 FNYEAQ. The CDR3 spells CASSLRGGRAAYNEQFF. For the CDR3, the DNA is TGTGCCAGCAGCTTACGGGGCGGGAGGGCGGCCTACAATGAGCAGTTCTTC.

The chain is built from TRBV30 and TRBJ2-5, with 9 bases fitting TRBD2. The CDR3 is 15 amino acids. Trimming at V came to 3 bases and at J to 5 bases, leaving 10 bases not matched to a gene. Germline V gene sequence: CDR1 GTSNPN, CDR2 SVGIG (reference sequence). The CDR3 coding sequence is TGTGCCTGGAGGGGAGGCGGGGGGGCCGGCGAGACCCAGTACTTC. Protein sequence: CAWRGGGGAGETQYF.

The count of this clone is one. The rearrangement links TRBV28 to TRBJ1-2; no clear D gene. Trimming left V 2 bases short and J 8 bases short, with 18 bases between. Germline loops: CDR1 MDHEN, CDR2 SYDVKM. The CDR3 length is 15 residues. CDR3 in DNA: TGTGCCAGCAGTTTACCCCCGTCGTGGGCGGGGGGCTACACCTTC. It translates to CASSLPPSWAGGYTF.

The V gene is TRBV10-3, the J gene TRBJ1-4, with D perhaps TRBD1 (6 bases). The CDR3 loop spans 14 amino acids. V lost 5 bases and J lost 8, with 15 bases in between. From germline, CDR1 is ENHRY and CDR2 SYGVKD. The chain's CDR3 is CAISLDSRGEKLFF. DNA of the CDR3: TGTGCCATCAGTTTGGACAGTCGAGGAGAAAAACTGTTTTTT.

This rearrangement joins TRBV5-1 to TRBJ2-1; 11 nucleotides agree with TRBD2. V lost 1 base and J lost 9; bases outside the gene matches: 6. The CDR3 extends over 15 amino acids. Germline CDR1 and CDR2: SGHRS and YFSETQ. The CDR3 here is CASSLLPGLAGEQFF. CDR3 nucleotide sequence: TGCGCCAGCAGCTTGTTGCCCGGACTAGCGGGTGAGCAGTTCTTC.

The chain links TRBV5-4 to TRBJ2-3, with 7 bases lining up with TRBD2. Per germline, CDR1 SGHNT and CDR2 YYREEE (reference sequence). V lost 0 bases and J lost 5; bases outside the gene matches: 3. The CDR3 loop spans 14 amino acids. The CDR3 bases are TGTGCCAGCAGCTTGGGAGGGGAGGGAGATACGCAGTATTTT. This sequence encodes CASSLGGEGDTQYF.

The chain is built from TRBV10-3 and TRBJ2-7, with 15 bases aligning to TRBD2. Germline lookup yields CDR1 ENHRY and CDR2 SYGVKD. This CDR3 spans 17 amino acids. Trimming took 6 bases from V and 1 from J; bases not matched to a gene: 7. In DNA form, the CDR3 reads TGTGCCATCAGGAAGGGACTAGCGGGAGGAGCGTCCTACGAGCAGTACTTC. This translates into CAIRKGLAGGASYEQYF.

This chain joins TRBV9 and TRBJ1-4; 9 positions match TRBD1. Germline V gives CDR1 SGDLS, CDR2 YYNGEE. The CDR3 has 15 amino acids. With 4 bases clipped from V and 5 bases from J, the junction kept 6 bases outside the gene matches. CDR3 sequence: CASSSSTGGNEKLFF. The CDR3 coding sequence is TGTGCCAGCAGCTCCTCGACAGGGGGGAATGAAAAACTGTTTTTT. Supplemented by reference TRBV9 and TRBJ1-4, the full variable domain reads DSGVTQTPKHLITATGQRVTLRCSPRSGDLSVYWYQQSLDQGLQFLIQYYNGEERAKGNILERFSAQQFPDLHSELNLSSLELGDSALYFCASSSSTGGNEKLFFGSGTQLSVL.